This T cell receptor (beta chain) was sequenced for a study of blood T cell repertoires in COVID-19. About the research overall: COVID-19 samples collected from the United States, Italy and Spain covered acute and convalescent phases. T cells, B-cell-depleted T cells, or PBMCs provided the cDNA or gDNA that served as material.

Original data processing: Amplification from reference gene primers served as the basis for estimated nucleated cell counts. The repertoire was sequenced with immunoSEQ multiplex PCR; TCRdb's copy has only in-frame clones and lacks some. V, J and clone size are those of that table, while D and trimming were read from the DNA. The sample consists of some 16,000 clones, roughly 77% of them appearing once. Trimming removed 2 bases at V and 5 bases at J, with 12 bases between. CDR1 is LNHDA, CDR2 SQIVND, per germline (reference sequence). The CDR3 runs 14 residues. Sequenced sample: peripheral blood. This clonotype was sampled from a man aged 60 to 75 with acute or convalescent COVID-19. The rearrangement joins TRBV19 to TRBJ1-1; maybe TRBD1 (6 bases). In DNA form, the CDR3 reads TGTGCCAGTAGTATAACAGGGACACGAACTGAAGCTTTCTTT. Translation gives CASSITGTRTEAFF. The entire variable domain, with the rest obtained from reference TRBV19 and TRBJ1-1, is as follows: DGGITQSPKYLFRKEGQNVTLSCEQNLNHDAMYWYRQDPGQGLRLIYYSQIVNDFQKGDIAEGYSVSREKKESFPLTVTSAQKNPTAFYLCASSITGTRTEAFFGQGTRLTVV.